The text below deals with one T cell receptor beta chain. The antigen is not known. The ends were cut back, 4 bases at V and 1 base at J, with 12 bases in the middle. CDR3 size: 15 residues. Germline V CDR1 and CDR2: SGDLS, YYNGEE. Specified time point: newly diagnosed GD, antithyroid drugs for less than 3 months. Preparation of the TCR library used RNA extracted from PBMCs. The sample comes from a study of regulatory T cells in long-lasting Graves disease. Regarding the study as a whole: Analyses excluded thyroid tissue, covering peripheral blood alone.

To make TCR beta libraries, researchers used iRepertoire HTBI primers and Arm-PCR of CDR3 regions. TCRdb recomputed calls from the multiplex PCR reads with MiXCR, one row per CDR3 protein. The sample yields approximately 540,000 distinct CDR3 sequences, about 12% seen once. These data were likewise used in another study, on T cells in Graves' hyperthyroidism and ophthalmopathy.

This receptor was obtained from a young woman with Graves disease. Here the sequenced sample was peripheral blood mononuclear cells (PBMCs), taken at new diagnosis, from a patient treated with antithyroid drugs. The V and J genes are TRBV9 and TRBJ2-1, with D unresolved. As DNA, the CDR3 is TGTGCCAGCAGCCCGCAGACTGCTTCCTACAATGAGCAGTTCTTC. As protein: CASSPQTASYNEQFF.